This entry describes one TCR beta chain. As yet, its antigen is unknown. This sample stems from a study of vaccination effects on CD4 cells after COVID-19. Overall study context: As their vaccination, participants received two doses of either BNT162b2 or mRNA-1273.

The assay was immunoSEQ multiplex PCR, and TCRdb's table has in-frame clones only and misses some. The table has more than 60,000 clones, just over 70% seen once. Subsequent to 10 days of culture, CD4+ T cells were isolated. V was pared by 3 bases and J by 4 bases, with 2 bases of the junction left unmatched. Per the germline V gene, CDR1 is SGHTA and CDR2 is FQGTGA. The CDR3 consists of 14 residues. Sequencing used CD4+ T cells from PBMCs cultured without peptide, obtained before COVID-19 vaccination. The chain recombines TRBV7-3 with TRBJ2-3, with 9 bases aligning to TRBD1. The TCR comes from a human donor who had a prior SARS-CoV-2 infection. The CDR3 DNA is TGTGCCAGCAGCTTCACAGGGGGCGCAGATACGCAGTATTTT. Amino acid sequence: CASSFTGGADTQYF. Filled out from reference TRBV7-3 and TRBJ2-3, the complete variable domain reads GAGVSQTPSNKVTEKGKYVELRCDPISGHTALYWYRQSLGQGPEFLIYFQGTGAADDSGLPNDRFFAVRPEGSVSTLKIQRTERGDSAVYLCASSFTGGADTQYFGPGTRLTVL.